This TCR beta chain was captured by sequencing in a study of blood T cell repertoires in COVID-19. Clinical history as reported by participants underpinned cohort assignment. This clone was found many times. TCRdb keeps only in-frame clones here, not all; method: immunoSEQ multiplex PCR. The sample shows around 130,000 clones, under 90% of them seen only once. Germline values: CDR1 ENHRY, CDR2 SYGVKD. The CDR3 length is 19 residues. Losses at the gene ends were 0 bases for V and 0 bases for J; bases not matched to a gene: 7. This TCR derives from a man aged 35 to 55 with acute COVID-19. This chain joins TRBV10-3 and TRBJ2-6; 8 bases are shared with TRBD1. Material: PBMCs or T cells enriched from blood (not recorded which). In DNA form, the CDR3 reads TGTGCCATCAGTGAGTCCCCCGGGACAGGAGCCTCTGGGGCCAACGTCCTGACTTTC. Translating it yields CAISESPGTGASGANVLTF.